This T cell receptor beta chain was documented in a study of PD-L1 blockade in urothelial cancer (dated by TCRdb to about 2017). Some background on the complete study: Every patient began therapy in about 2014 and was given atezolizumab 1,200 mg intravenously every 3 weeks. Twenty-five of 29 patients were males with bladder-origin urothelial cancer, and about 65% of the roughly 30 reported a prior smoking history. Progression-free survival longer than 6 months counted as durable clinical benefit, and TCR features were additionally tested against both progression-free and overall survival. An ECOG performance status of 0 or 1 was recorded for the patients, and 0 to 3 prior chemotherapy regimens had been received by the patients. Blood samples were analyzed at 3 weeks after treatment start (second dose) and at 6 weeks after treatment start. Pretreatment tumor samples and matched peripheral blood, collected serially before and after atezolizumab treatment, underwent TCR sequencing. Pretreatment blood TCR-seq was available for twenty-nine patients, at least one posttreatment blood collection was obtained for roughly 25 patients, and tumor TCR-seq was available for roughly 25 patients. In the same patients who had TCR sequencing, pretreatment tumors also underwent whole exome sequencing and RNA sequencing. The study, an exploratory multi-omic analysis, examined somatic, immune and clinical correlates of response to PD-L1 blockade with atezolizumab in urothelial cancer. About 10 patients achieved durable clinical benefit and approximately 20 did not. Blood samples gave median yields of 141,255 T cells and tens of thousands of unique TCRs, along with a median clonality of roughly 0.08.

The time point label corresponds to: peripheral blood 6 weeks after treatment start. The cohort comprised 29 patients with locally advanced or metastatic urothelial carcinoma treated at Memorial Sloan Kettering on a trial protocol. Peripheral blood mononuclear cells were collected pretreatment and during treatment, with between 1 and 8 total time points obtained per patient. The Qiagen DNeasy Blood extraction kit was used to purify genomic DNA from total PBMCs and tumor samples. Collected pretreatment and during treatment, PBMCs were isolated and stored as previously described. Synthetic TCR analog templates were spiked into each PCR so that absolute template abundance could be estimated from read counts. TCRbeta CDR3 regions were amplified from genomic DNA with bias-controlled V and J gene primers using the immunoSEQ assay. Sequencing of rearranged TCRbeta segments was done at approximately 20X coverage. Turning to the authors' computational methods: Sequencing errors were corrected by clustering, and CDR3s were annotated against IMGT so that V, D and J genes could be assigned. Out-of-frame and stop-codon sequences were excluded, and only productive TCRbeta rearrangements were used in downstream analyses. Clonality was calculated as one minus the Shannon entropy normalized by the log of the number of unique productive sequences. Fisher's exact test with Benjamini-Hochberg correction, at a threshold of adjusted p below 0.01, was used to find clones that differed between time points or between blood and tumor. TCRdb carries this immuneACCESS record with in-frame sequences only. Its versions omit some clonotypes, under half of them owing to an unresolved V gene in the studies checked, with the rest unexplained. V and J calls and clone size come straight from that table; D and trimming were deduced from the DNA. This sample holds around 69,000 clones; approximately 90% were observed only once. The top ten constitute around 0.94% of the sample.

Paper-wide results and their limitations: A pretreatment peripheral blood TCR clonality below the median was linked to improved progression-free and overall survival. Patients with durable benefit showed greater expansion of tumor-associated TCR clones in peripheral blood 3 weeks after starting treatment (n of about 21, p = 0.022). Because the sample size was small (n ≈ 27) and many exploratory analyses were performed, the results are intended to be hypothesis-generating.

From the cysteine through the phenylalanine, the CDR3 covers 14 amino acids. Just CDR3 DNA is preserved here, 42 bases in frame from base 1. The germline V gene yields MNHEY for CDR1 and SVGAGI for CDR2. Ends trimmed: V by 10 bases, J by 6 bases; bases unmatched to a gene: 13. This clone was seen a few times. Its antigen remains undetermined. Qualities for individual bases were not recorded, and no much larger clone is one base off. The source material was PBMCs, sampled around atezolizumab (anti-PD-L1) treatment. The chain couples TRBV6-5 to TRBJ1-2, with 8 bases matching TRBD1. This clonotype was obtained from a woman older than 75 with urothelial cancer. The CDR3 has the sequence CATRWGQGANGYTF. At the DNA level, the sequence is TGTGCCACTAGGTGGGGGCAGGGGGCGAATGGCTACACCTTC.